The rows below give T cell receptor beta chains drawn from one sample of a study of blood T cell repertoires in COVID-19. Repertoires were generated with immunoSEQ multiplex PCR, while TCRdb's copy carries only in-frame clones and drops some. The sample lists under 150,000 clones, around 85% occurring once. The sample was PBMCs or T cells enriched from blood (not recorded which). These receptors came from a woman between 40 and 55 years old who had recovered from COVID-19. CDR3s include the opening cysteine and the closing phenylalanine or tryptophan. D genes are given only for firm matches. Clone size is not always given. Where it is, it says once, few, many or a class for expanded clones.

>TRBV19|few|TRBJ1-6|-
CASSSRETYNSPLHF
TGTGCCAGTAGCTCCAGGGAAACTTATAATTCACCCCTCCACTTT
>TRBV24-1|-|TRBJ2-1|TRBD2
CATSDYFRRLAEHNEQFF
TGTGCCACCAGTGATTATTTTCGCCGACTAGCGGAGCACAATGAGCAGTTCTTC
>TRBV11-3|-|TRBJ1-2|TRBD1
CASSPGTEHYGYTF
TGTGCCAGCAGCCCCGGGACAGAGCACTATGGCTACACCTTC
>TRBV7-8|-|TRBJ1-1|TRBD1
CASSWDRAKNTEAFF
TGTGCCAGCAGCTGGGACAGGGCAAAGAACACTGAAGCTTTCTTT
>TRBV6-4|-|TRBJ1-1|-
CASSTAMNTEAFF
TGTGCCAGCAGTACAGCAATGAACACTGAAGCTTTCTTT
>TRBV27|-|TRBJ2-3|TRBD1
CASSGDRSFIPDTQYF
TGTGCCAGCAGTGGGGACAGGTCCTTTATTCCAGATACGCAGTATTTT
>TRBV10-3|-|TRBJ1-4|TRBD1
CAISPGTGDEKLFF
TGTGCCATCAGTCCCGGGACAGGGGACGAAAAACTGTTTTTT
>TRBV6-5|-|TRBJ1-1|-
CASTGTPNTEAFF
TGTGCCAGCACCGGGACACCGAACACTGAAGCTTTCTTT
>TRBV18|-|TRBJ1-6|TRBD1
CASSPGTGGSPLHF
TGTGCCAGCTCACCCGGGACAGGGGGTTCACCCCTCCACTTT
>TRBV7-3|-|TRBJ2-1|-
CASSGVRGRTGDSGSNYNEQFF
TGTGCCAGCAGCGGCGTGAGGGGTAGGACAGGGGATAGCGGGAGTAACTACAATGAGCAGTTCTTC
>TRBV2|-|TRBJ2-4|TRBD1
CASSEVAGQAKNIQYF
TGTGCCAGCAGTGAAGTTGCGGGACAGGCTAAAAACATTCAGTACTTC
>TRBV2|-|TRBJ2-1|TRBD1
CASSRDSAVGEQFF
TGTGCCAGCTCCCGGGACAGCGCGGTTGGGGAGCAGTTCTTC
>TRBV7-9|-|TRBJ2-5|-
CALQDEETQYF
TGTGCCCTACAGGATGAGGAGACCCAGTACTTC
>TRBV2|few|TRBJ1-2|-
CASSDIRVRNYGYTF
TGTGCCAGCAGCGACATCAGGGTTAGGAACTATGGCTACACCTTC
>TRBV7-9|few|TRBJ1-6|TRBD1
CASSRDRNSPLHF
TGTGCCAGCAGCCGGGACAGAAATTCACCCCTCCACTTT
>TRBV9|-|TRBJ1-1|-
CASSVVVGRNTEAFF
TGTGCCAGCAGCGTAGTAGTGGGGCGGAACACTGAAGCTTTCTTT
>TRBV5-7|-|TRBJ1-1|-
CASSLQNTEAFF
TGTGCCAGCAGCTTACAGAACACTGAAGCTTTCTTT
>TRBV7-7|-|TRBJ1-2|-
CASSLAVGEGYGYTF
TGTGCCAGCAGCTTAGCGGTGGGGGAGGGCTATGGCTACACCTTC
>TRBV5-6|-|TRBJ1-2|TRBD1
CASSLGSETGDGYTF
TGTGCCAGCAGCTTGGGCTCGGAGACAGGGGACGGCTACACCTTC
>TRBV4-1|-|TRBJ2-7|TRBD1
CASSQGTGDPYEQYF
TGCGCCAGCAGCCAAGGGACAGGGGATCCCTACGAGCAGTACTTC
>TRBV7-2|-|TRBJ2-1|TRBD1
CASSSGQYNEQFF
TGTGCCAGCAGCTCGGGACAGTACAATGAGCAGTTCTTC
>TRBV6-5|-|TRBJ1-1|-
CASSYSAGGITEAFF
TGTGCCAGCAGTTACTCTGCAGGAGGGATCACTGAAGCTTTCTTT
>TRBV9|-|TRBJ2-7|-
CASSAELGGSYEQYF
TGTGCCAGCAGCGCAGAGTTAGGAGGCTCCTACGAGCAGTACTTC
>TRBV6-5|once|TRBJ1-4|-
CASRTAATNEKLFF
TGTGCCAGCAGAACAGCCGCAACTAATGAAAAACTGTTTTTT
>TRBV15|-|TRBJ2-5|-
CATSREKRRRETQYF
TGTGCCACCAGCAGAGAAAAGCGAAGGAGGGAGACCCAGTACTTC
>TRBV11-2|-|TRBJ2-7|-
CASSYFDEQYF
TGTGCCAGCAGCTACTTTGACGAGCAGTACTTC
>TRBV7-8|-|TRBJ1-1|-
CASSHVRQGTEAFF
TGTGCCAGCAGCCATGTTCGGCAGGGCACTGAAGCTTTCTTT
>TRBV27|-|TRBJ2-7|-
CASSLGYGYEQYF
TGTGCCAGCAGTTTAGGTTACGGCTACGAGCAGTACTTC
>TRBV7-8|-|TRBJ2-5|-
CASSLAGGRQETQYF
TGTGCCAGCAGCTTAGCGGGGGGTCGCCAAGAGACCCAGTACTTC
>TRBV7-9|-|TRBJ2-7|-
CASSPLDSKGYEQYF
TGTGCCAGCAGCCCCCTGGACAGCAAAGGTTACGAGCAGTACTTC
>TRBV3-1/TRBV3-2|-|TRBJ1-2|TRBD1
CASSSYTGTEDYGYTF
TGTGCCAGCAGCTCCTACACCGGGACAGAAGACTATGGCTACACCTTC
>TRBV5-1|-|TRBJ1-2|TRBD1
CASSSWSPGQVSYGYTF
TGCGCCAGCAGCTCATGGAGTCCGGGACAGGTATCCTATGGCTACACCTTC
>TRBV5-1|once|TRBJ2-1|TRBD1
CASSLSTTGTLRAYNEQFF
TGCGCCAGCAGCTTGTCAACGACAGGGACCCTCCGAGCCTACAATGAGCAGTTCTTC
>TRBV3-1/TRBV3-2|-|TRBJ1-1|TRBD1
CASSQLRTGLTEAFF
TGTGCCAGCAGCCAGCTCCGGACAGGGCTAACTGAAGCTTTCTTT
>TRBV29-1|-|TRBJ1-1|-
CSVDGVVDSENTEAFF
TGCAGCGTTGATGGTGTTGTTGACAGTGAGAACACTGAAGCTTTCTTT
>TRBV19|-|TRBJ1-2|-
CASSPGRNYGYTF
TGTGCCAGTAGCCCAGGGAGGAACTATGGCTACACCTTC
>TRBV5-1|-|TRBJ1-1|-
CASSLGQPGTEAFF
TGCGCCAGCAGCTTGGGACAGCCGGGCACTGAAGCTTTCTTT
>TRBV27|-|TRBJ1-1|-
CASSSDGTEAFF
TGTGCCAGCAGTTCAGACGGGACTGAAGCTTTCTTT
>TRBV18|-|TRBJ2-5|TRBD2
CASSRGGAEETQYF
TGTGCCAGCTCCCGCGGGGGGGCCGAGGAGACCCAGTACTTC
>TRBV9|-|TRBJ2-1|TRBD2
CASSRGLAGASSYNEQFF
TGTGCCAGCAGCCGCGGACTAGCGGGAGCCAGCTCCTACAATGAGCAGTTCTTC
>TRBV30|-|TRBJ2-3|-
CAWRRAPDTQYF
TGTGCCTGGCGCAGGGCCCCAGATACGCAGTATTTT
>TRBV7-9|-|TRBJ2-5|-
CASSLGVRQETQYF
TGTGCCAGCAGCTTAGGGGTCAGGCAAGAGACCCAGTACTTC
>TRBV28|-|TRBJ1-5|-
CASSDSTGSNQPQHF
TGTGCCAGCAGCGACTCCACAGGGAGCAATCAGCCCCAGCATTTT
>TRBV5-6|-|TRBJ2-3|TRBD1
CASSSDRGFSTDTQYF
TGTGCCAGCAGCTCGGACAGGGGGTTCAGCACAGATACGCAGTATTTT
>TRBV29-1|-|TRBJ2-7|-
CSARDTPYEQYF
TGCAGCGCACGGGACACCCCCTACGAGCAGTACTTC
>TRBV9|-|TRBJ2-2|TRBD2
CASSVGGGNTGELFF
TGTGCCAGCAGCGTAGGCGGGGGGAACACCGGGGAGCTGTTTTTT
>TRBV4-2|-|TRBJ1-5|TRBD1
CASSQGLARGRQPQHF
TGTGCCAGCAGCCAAGGTTTGGCCAGGGGGCGGCAGCCCCAGCATTTT